The rows below give T cell receptor beta chains drawn from one sample of a study of blood T cell repertoires in COVID-19. Clones were read by immunoSEQ multiplex PCR, and TCRdb kept only the in-frame ones, dropping some. This sample has 250,000 to 350,000 clones, with around 81% found just once. The sample taken for sequencing was peripheral blood. These receptors were taken from a woman in her forties or fifties with active or convalescent COVID-19. CDR3s include the opening cysteine and the closing phenylalanine or tryptophan. The order of the fields is D gene, J gene, V gene, clone size, CDR3 protein, CDR3 DNA. The D gene is left open where the match is weak. Size is stated for part of the rows, as once, few or many counts, or as a class when the clone is expanded.

NA	TRBJ2-1	TRBV5-1	NA	CASSLGESYNEQFF	TGCGCCAGCAGCTTGGGAGAATCCTACAATGAGCAGTTCTTC
NA	TRBJ2-5	TRBV10-3	NA	CAISEGQRETQYF	TGTGCCATCAGTGAGGGACAGAGGGAGACCCAGTACTTC
NA	TRBJ1-2	TRBV28	NA	CASSPDSNYGYTF	TGTGCCAGCAGTCCGGACAGTAACTATGGCTACACCTTC
NA	TRBJ2-1	TRBV10-3	NA	CAIRSRMTGVSLGESEQFF	TGTGCCATCAGATCTAGGATGACGGGCGTGAGCCTCGGGGAGTCTGAGCAGTTCTTC
TRBD1	TRBJ1-2	TRBV15	NA	CATSVDRGFNGYTF	TGTGCCACCAGCGTGGACAGGGGTTTCAATGGCTACACCTTC
NA	TRBJ2-1	TRBV11-2	once	CASSLDRASYNEQFF	TGTGCCAGCAGCTTAGATCGCGCGTCCTACAATGAGCAGTTCTTC
TRBD2	TRBJ2-7	TRBV9	NA	CASTFGRLITYEQYF	TGTGCCAGCACTTTCGGGAGGCTCATCACCTACGAGCAGTACTTC
NA	TRBJ2-2	TRBV2	many	CASRGPSGAGELFF	TGTGCCAGCAGGGGACCCTCGGGGGCCGGGGAGCTGTTTTTT
TRBD1	TRBJ1-1	TRBV3-1/TRBV3-2	NA	CASSRLPQGAPTEAFF	TGTGCCAGCAGCCGCCTTCCACAGGGGGCGCCCACTGAAGCTTTCTTT
TRBD2	TRBJ2-7	TRBV14	NA	CASSLGLARAYEQYF	TGTGCCAGCAGCCTAGGACTAGCGCGGGCCTACGAGCAGTACTTC
NA	TRBJ2-1	TRBV5-4	NA	CASHSRISYNEQFF	TGTGCCAGCCACAGTAGAATCTCCTACAATGAGCAGTTCTTC
NA	TRBJ2-7	TRBV7-9	few	CASSPRGSPSYEQYF	TGTGCCAGCAGCCCGAGGGGGAGTCCCTCCTACGAGCAGTACTTC
NA	TRBJ1-2	TRBV28	NA	CASSLQGLYGYTF	TGTGCCAGCAGTTTACAGGGCCTCTATGGCTACACCTTC
NA	TRBJ1-1	TRBV18	NA	CASSPNVLGAGKEAFF	TGTGCCAGCTCACCAAACGTGCTGGGCGCAGGGAAGGAAGCTTTCTTT
NA	TRBJ2-3	TRBV16	NA	CASSQLFSSDTQYF	TGTGCCAGCAGCCAATTATTCTCCTCAGATACGCAGTATTTT
TRBD2	TRBJ2-5	TRBV5-1	NA	CASSRGESQETQYF	TGCGCCAGCTCCCGGGGGGAGTCCCAAGAGACCCAGTACTTC
NA	TRBJ1-3	TRBV7-9	NA	CASSQGNTIYF	TGTGCCAGCAGCCAGGGGAACACCATATATTTT
NA	TRBJ2-3	TRBV28	NA	CASSSPGQQGTDTQYF	TGTGCCAGCAGTTCCCCCGGACAACAGGGCACAGATACGCAGTATTTT
TRBD1	TRBJ2-7	TRBV6-5	NA	CASSYLTTGGSYEQYF	TGTGCCAGCAGTTACTTAACAACAGGGGGCAGTTACGAGCAGTACTTC
TRBD2	TRBJ2-7	TRBV6-5	NA	CASRDGLVSYEQYF	TGTGCCAGCAGAGACGGACTAGTCTCCTACGAGCAGTACTTC
NA	TRBJ2-2	TRBV5-1	NA	CASTNLATPSTGELFF	TGCGCCAGCACCAACCTAGCGACTCCGAGCACCGGGGAGCTGTTTTTT
NA	TRBJ1-2	TRBV28	NA	CASCLTGFLPGYTF	TGTGCCAGCTGCCTGACAGGATTTCTGCCTGGCTACACCTTC
TRBD1	TRBJ2-3	TRBV7-2	once	CASSPRQGRDTQYF	TGTGCCAGCAGCCCCAGACAGGGCCGCGATACGCAGTATTTT
TRBD1	TRBJ2-1	TRBV5-6	NA	CASSPGTGVPFF	TGTGCCAGCAGCCCCGGGACAGGGGTCCCGTTCTTC
NA	TRBJ1-4	TRBV13	NA	CASSPIGRETHEKLFF	TGTGCCAGCAGCCCCATCGGGAGGGAAACACATGAAAAACTGTTTTTT
NA	TRBJ1-2	TRBV4-1	few	CASSPYPAGVYGYTF	TGCGCCAGCAGCCCCTACCCGGCGGGGGTCTATGGCTACACCTTC
TRBD1	TRBJ1-4	TRBV2	NA	CASKNDRVSVEKLFF	TGTGCCAGCAAAAATGACAGGGTTTCAGTTGAAAAACTGTTTTTT
NA	TRBJ1-2	TRBV9	NA	CASSPLWGGSAYGYTF	TGTGCCAGCAGCCCCCTTTGGGGGGGCAGTGCTTATGGCTACACCTTC
NA	TRBJ1-3	TRBV5-4	NA	CASTSGGQSGNTIYF	TGTGCCAGCACCTCGGGGGGGCAGTCTGGAAACACCATATATTTT
NA	TRBJ2-7	TRBV30	many	CALQASSSYEQYF	TGTGCCTTACAAGCGTCAAGCTCCTACGAGCAGTACTTC
NA	TRBJ2-3	TRBV4-1	many	CASSPTVQETDTQYF	TGCGCCAGCAGCCCCACTGTGCAGGAAACAGATACGCAGTATTTT
NA	TRBJ2-7	TRBV11-2	NA	CASSVHYDEQYF	TGTGCCAGCAGCGTACACTATGACGAGCAGTACTTC
TRBD1	TRBJ2-1	TRBV7-9	NA	CASSFGQGSYNEQFF	TGTGCCAGCAGCTTTGGACAGGGGTCCTACAATGAGCAGTTCTTC
TRBD1	TRBJ2-2	TRBV5-1	NA	CASILGQDTGELFF	TGCGCCAGCATTCTGGGACAGGACACCGGGGAGCTGTTTTTT
NA	TRBJ2-1	TRBV19	NA	CASSTQSGTEQFF	TGTGCCAGTAGTACTCAATCAGGAACTGAGCAGTTCTTC
TRBD2	TRBJ2-1	TRBV6-5	NA	CASTRLAGGYNEQFF	TGTGCCAGCACTCGACTAGCGGGAGGCTACAATGAGCAGTTCTTC
TRBD2	TRBJ2-5	TRBV7-2	NA	CASSLRLAGGSDQETQYF	TGTGCCAGCAGCTTACGTCTAGCGGGAGGGTCAGACCAAGAGACCCAGTACTTC
NA	TRBJ2-2	TRBV5-1	NA	CASSLNAARGAGELFF	TGCGCCAGCAGCTTAAATGCTGCAAGGGGCGCCGGGGAGCTGTTTTTT
NA	TRBJ1-6	TRBV6-5	once	CASNGNSYNSPLHF	TGTGCCAGCAACGGGAACTCCTATAATTCACCCCTCCACTTT
NA	TRBJ1-2	TRBV10-3	NA	CAISERDSGYTF	TGTGCCATCAGTGAGCGGGACTCTGGCTACACCTTC
NA	TRBJ2-1	TRBV29-1	NA	CSARVYNEQFF	TGCAGCGCCAGGGTCTACAATGAGCAGTTCTTC
TRBD1	TRBJ1-3	TRBV5-8	NA	CASSDPTGGNTIYF	TGTGCCAGCAGCGATCCGACAGGGGGAAACACCATATATTTT
NA	TRBJ2-1	TRBV6-5	NA	CASTPRQVHNEQFF	TGTGCCAGCACCCCCCGGCAGGTACACAATGAGCAGTTCTTC
NA	TRBJ2-1	TRBV14	NA	CASSLKTGGHNEQFF	TGTGCCAGCAGCCTTAAGACGGGGGGCCACAATGAGCAGTTCTTC